These 25 T cell receptor beta chains came from one sample sequenced in a study of regulatory T cells. The primer mix had 52 TRBV and 13 TRBJ primers. Sequencing used immunoSEQ multiplex PCR; TCRdb keeps in-frame clones, though not all of them. This sample has roughly 10,000 clones, with over 75% found just once. Sequenced: CD8+ T cells sorted from blood. The receptors stem from a person aged 18-29 years with CD3G deficiency.

This clone was counted between two and nine times. V is TRBV5-1 and J is TRBJ2-7; no definite D call. CDR1 is SGHRS and CDR2 is YFSETQ in the germline V gene. This CDR3 has 14 residues. The V end lost 0 bases, the J end lost 5 bases, and 12 bases lay between the germline ends. The CDR3 DNA is TGCGCCAGCAGCTTGGCTTCCTTCAGAGACGAGCAGTACTTC. Its translation: CASSLASFRDEQYF.

V usage is TRBV18 and J usage is TRBJ1-2; D possibly corresponds to TRBD1 (6 bases). The CDR3 totals 14 residues. Between the trimmed V and J ends, which lost 2 bases and 4 bases, there was a span of 11 bases. Germline CDR1 KGHSH, CDR2 LQKENI. In nucleotides, the CDR3 is TGTGCCAGCTCACCAACCAGGGGCTCCTATGGCTACACCTTC. Translating it yields CASSPTRGSYGYTF.

This chain uses TRBV7-6 with TRBJ2-5; 9 bases fit TRBD2. CDR3 length equals 16 residues. V trimming: 5 bases; J trimming: 4 bases; junction bases outside the gene matches: 11. Germline-derived CDR1 and CDR2 are SGHVS and FNYEAQ. DNA for the CDR3: TGTGCCAGCAGCCCCGCGACTAGCGGCACCCGAGAGACCCAGTACTTC. This sequence encodes CASSPATSGTRETQYF.

V usage is TRBV28 and J usage is TRBJ2-7; D call uncertain. Per the germline V gene, CDR1 is MDHEN and CDR2 is SYDVKM. V was clipped by 2 bases and J by 3 bases, with 8 bases between them. CDR3 length: 13 amino acids. The CDR3 DNA reads TGTGCCAGCAGTTTAGGGTACAACTACGAGCAGTACTTC. Its translation is CASSLGYNYEQYF. Full variable domain (missing parts from reference TRBV28 and TRBJ2-7): DVKVTQSSRYLVKRTGEKVFLECVQDMDHENMFWYRQDPGLGLRLIYFSYDVKMKEKGDIPEGYSVSREKKERFSLILESASTNQTSMYLCASSLGYNYEQYFGPGTRLTVT.

The table lists this clone with a count of one. The chain carries TRBV28 and TRBJ2-7; maybe TRBD1 (6 bases). The V end lost 4 bases, the J end lost 3 bases, and 13 bases lay between the germline ends. The CDR3 consists of 14 residues. Germline V gene lookup returns CDR1 MDHEN and CDR2 SYDVKM. This chain's CDR3 is CASSWGTSGYEQYF. CDR3 DNA sequence: TGTGCCAGCAGTTGGGGGACAAGTGGCTACGAGCAGTACTTC.

The rearrangement joins TRBV6-1 to TRBJ2-7; the D is unclear. The germline CDR1 and CDR2 sequences are MNHNS and SASEGT. The CDR3 loop spans 12 amino acids. With 2 bases removed from V and 3 bases from J, the gap between germline ends came to 5 bases. CDR3 coding DNA: TGTGCCAGCAGTGAATTCAGCTACGAGCAGTACTTC. This codes for CASSEFSYEQYF.

The chain links TRBV7-9 to TRBJ2-3, with D tentatively TRBD2 (6 bases). CDR3 length equals 16 residues. Trimming took off 5 bases at V and 2 bases at J, with 17 bases between the two ends. CDR1 is SEHNR and CDR2 is FQNEAQ in the germline V gene (reference sequence). Here the CDR3 reads CASSPSRGLHTDTQYF. The DNA of the CDR3 is TGTGCCAGCAGCCCATCAAGGGGACTTCACACAGATACGCAGTATTTT. Filled out from reference TRBV7-9 and TRBJ2-3, the complete variable domain reads DTGVSQNPRHKITKRGQNVTFRCDPISEHNRLYWYRQTLGQGPEFLTYFQNEAQLEKSRLLSDRFSAERPKGSFSTLEIQRTEQGDSAMYLCASSPSRGLHTDTQYFGPGTRLTVL.

CDR3 sequence reads: CASSLGSDRAHEQYF. The CDR3 DNA reads as TGTGCCAGCAGCTTAGGCTCGGACAGGGCCCACGAGCAGTACTTC. The rearrangement joins TRBV7-6 to TRBJ2-7; 8 bases are shared with TRBD1. Germline CDR1 is SGHVS and CDR2 is FNYEAQ. The CDR3 is 15 amino acids. The J segment lost 5 bases and the V segment lost 1 base, leaving 7 bases of the junction unmatched.

This clone was counted a few times. CDR3 DNA sequence: TGCGCCAGCAGCTCCCTGGGACTAGCGGCTGATACGCAGTATTTT. Its translation: CASSSLGLAADTQYF. The chain has TRBV5-1 and TRBJ2-3, with 11 bases matching TRBD2. With 3 bases clipped from V and 6 bases from J, the junction kept 6 bases outside the gene matches. Looked up from germline, CDR1 is SGHRS and CDR2 is YFSETQ. CDR3 length: 15 amino acids.

This clone has only one observation. The J gene is TRBJ1-5, the V gene TRBV6-1; no clear D gene. V lost 0 bases, J lost 3 bases, and 15 bases lay in between. The length of the CDR3 is 17 residues. CDR1 is MNHNS, CDR2 SASEGT, per germline. CDR3: CASSEALGGRFNQPQHF. The CDR3 DNA reads as TGTGCCAGCAGTGAAGCGCTGGGAGGACGGTTCAATCAGCCCCAGCATTTT.

J is TRBJ1-4 and V is TRBV7-9, with 12 bases aligning to TRBD1. The CDR3 has 16 residues. Germline-derived CDR1 and CDR2 are SEHNR and FQNEAQ (reference sequence). The V and J ends lost 0 bases and 10 bases, in that order; junction bases with no gene match: 6. The CDR3 DNA follows: TGTGCCAGCAGCTTAGCCTCCGGGACAGGGGGCGCAAAACTGTTTTTT. This gives the protein CASSLASGTGGAKLFF. Looking up the rest from reference TRBV7-9 and TRBJ1-4 gives the full variable domain: DTGVSQNPRHKITKRGQNVTFRCDPISEHNRLYWYRQTLGQGPEFLTYFQNEAQLEKSRLLSDRFSAERPKGSFSTLEIQRTEQGDSAMYLCASSLASGTGGAKLFFGSGTQLSVL.

This clone was seen once. The chain employs TRBV27 and TRBJ1-1; D unresolved. Per the germline V gene, CDR1 is MNHEY and CDR2 is SMNVEV (reference sequence). The CDR3 covers 13 residues. Trimming cost V 8 bases and J 0 bases, with 10 bases left between them. The CDR3 is CASGPGMNTEAFF. Here the CDR3 DNA reads TGTGCCAGCGGTCCGGGTATGAACACTGAAGCTTTCTTT.

The chain joins TRBV11-2 to TRBJ2-1; D is perhaps TRBD2 (6 bases). V lost 6 bases and J lost 0, with 18 bases in between. This CDR3 spans 17 amino acids. The germline gives CDR1 SGHAT, CDR2 FQNNGV. This chain's CDR3 is CASSDPSGERSYNEQFF. For the CDR3, the DNA is TGTGCCAGCAGTGACCCCTCGGGGGAACGCTCCTACAATGAGCAGTTCTTC.

The sample holds a few counts of this clone. The V call is TRBV6-6, the J call TRBJ1-2; D is possibly TRBD1 (5 bases). Trimming left V 6 bases short and J 8 bases short, with 22 bases between. Per germline, CDR1 MNHNY and CDR2 SVGAGI (reference sequence). The CDR3 is made up of 15 amino acids. The CDR3 DNA sequence: TGTGCCAGCAGCCACTACGGGGGGACCTCGGGCGGCTACACCTTC. This gives the protein CASSHYGGTSGGYTF.

This clone was detected once. The junction and the germline gene differ at one end; a read error may be behind it. This same CDR3 is encoded by further DNA sequences in the sample. The CDR3 region is CASSHTGGASDTQYF. The DNA for the CDR3 is TGCGCCAGCAGTCATACAGGGGGCGCATCAGATACGCAATATTTT. The rearrangement links TRBV4-1 to TRBJ2-3, with 9 positions matching TRBD1. Looked up from germline, CDR1 is MGHRA and CDR2 is YSYEKL. The CDR3 length is 15 residues.

This clone was found a few times. V is TRBV27 and J is TRBJ1-1, with D possibly being TRBD1 (5 bases). CDR1 is MNHEY, CDR2 SMNVEV, per germline (reference sequence). The ends were cut back, 6 bases at V and 1 base at J, with 9 bases in the middle. The CDR3 extends over 13 amino acids. This CDR3 is CASRLGRNTEAFF. The CDR3 DNA is TGTGCCAGCAGACTGGGACGGAACACTGAAGCTTTCTTT.

The chain couples TRBV5-1 to TRBJ2-7; D possibly corresponds to TRBD2 (6 bases). This CDR3 has 12 amino acids. From germline, CDR1 is SGHRS and CDR2 YFSETQ. V lost 0 bases to trimming and J lost 6 bases, with 7 bases between them. The CDR3 sequence is CASSLEGGEQYF. The CDR3 bases are TGCGCCAGCAGCTTGGAGGGAGGCGAGCAGTACTTC.

The chain employs TRBV28 and TRBJ2-4; TRBD1 aligns across 7 bases. CDR1 and CDR2 (germline): MDHEN, SYDVKM. Trimming at V came to 6 bases and at J to 1 base, leaving 6 bases not matched to a gene. The CDR3 length is 15 residues. The CDR3 bases are TGTGCCAGCAGCAAGACAGGGATGGCCAAAAACATTCAGTACTTC. Translating it yields CASSKTGMAKNIQYF.

This chain uses TRBV28 with TRBJ1-1; weak D call: TRBD1 (5 bases). CDR1 and CDR2 (germline): MDHEN, SYDVKM. V lost 6 bases and J 3 bases, leaving 20 bases between the germline ends. This CDR3 is 16 amino acids long. The CDR3 DNA reads TGTGCCAGCAGGTCCTCCTTCAGGGAAGGGTACACTGAAGCTTTCTTT. Translation gives CASRSSFREGYTEAFF.

CDR3 bases: TGCGCCAGCAGCTTGGTTAGCGGGAGTGCAGATACGCAGTATTTT. This codes for CASSLVSGSADTQYF. The gene calls are TRBV5-1 and TRBJ2-3; 9 bases are shared with TRBD2. V trimming: 0 bases; J trimming: 4 bases; junction bases outside the gene matches: 3. This CDR3 comprises 15 residues. Germline V CDR1 and CDR2: SGHRS, YFSETQ.

The rearrangement links TRBV10-3 to TRBJ2-2; no clear D. The germline CDR1 and CDR2 sequences are ENHRY and SYGVKD. The CDR3 contains 16 residues. Trimming stripped 2 bases from V and 1 base from J, with 11 bases between. The CDR3 sequence: CAISEPGKGNTGELFF. DNA of the CDR3: TGTGCCATCAGTGAGCCTGGGAAGGGGAACACCGGGGAGCTGTTTTTT.

The V call is TRBV28, the J call TRBJ2-7; no clear D gene. Trimming cost V 5 bases and J 0 bases, with 5 bases left between them. Germline V lookup: CDR1 MDHEN, CDR2 SYDVKM. The CDR3 is made up of 12 amino acids. Here the CDR3 reads CASSHLSYEQYF. In DNA, the CDR3 is TGTGCCAGCAGTCACCTCTCCTACGAGCAGTACTTC.

The rearrangement uses TRBV10-3 and TRBJ1-1; maybe TRBD1 (6 bases). Trimming removed 3 bases at V and 1 base at J, with 15 bases between. Germline CDR1 ENHRY, CDR2 SYGVKD. CDR3 length: 16 amino acids. CDR3 sequence: CAISDPDRQANTEAFF. In DNA form, the CDR3 reads TGTGCCATCAGTGACCCCGACCGACAGGCGAACACTGAAGCTTTCTTT.

This clone was found once. The V and J genes are TRBV10-3 and TRBJ2-2, with 9 bases fitting TRBD2. Germline assignment: CDR1 ENHRY and CDR2 SYGVKD. The ends lost 8 bases at V and 4 bases at J; junction bases unmatched: 2. The CDR3 spans 13 residues. CDR3 loop: CAIQAGGTGELFF. The CDR3 region has the DNA TGTGCCATCCAAGCGGGGGGCACCGGGGAGCTGTTTTTT.

The gene calls are TRBV5-1 and TRBJ2-7; 9 bases are a match to TRBD2. CDR1 and CDR2 (germline): SGHRS, YFSETQ. V dropped 5 bases and J dropped 5; count of bases not matched to a gene: 8. The CDR3 covers 14 residues. CDR3 loop: CASSRREGRNEQYF. CDR3 nucleotides: TGCGCCAGCAGTAGGCGGGAGGGAAGGAACGAGCAGTACTTC.